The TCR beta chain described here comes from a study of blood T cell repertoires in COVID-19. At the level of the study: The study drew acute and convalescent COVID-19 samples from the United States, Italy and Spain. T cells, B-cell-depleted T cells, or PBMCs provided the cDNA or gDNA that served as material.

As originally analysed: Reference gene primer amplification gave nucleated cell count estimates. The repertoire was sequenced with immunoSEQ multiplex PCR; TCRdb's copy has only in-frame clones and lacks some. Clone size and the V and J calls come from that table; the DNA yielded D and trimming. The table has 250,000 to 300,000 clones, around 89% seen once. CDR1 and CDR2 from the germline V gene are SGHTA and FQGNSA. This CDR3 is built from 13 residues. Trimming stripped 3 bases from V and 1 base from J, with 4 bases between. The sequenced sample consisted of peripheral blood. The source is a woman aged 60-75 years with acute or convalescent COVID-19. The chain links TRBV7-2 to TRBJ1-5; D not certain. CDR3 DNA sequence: TGTGCCAGCAGCTTCCAGAGCAATCAGCCCCAGCATTTT. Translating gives CASSFQSNQPQHF. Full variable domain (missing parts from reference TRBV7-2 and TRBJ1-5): GAGVSQSPSNKVTEKGKDVELRCDPISGHTALYWYRQSLGQGLEFLIYFQGNSAPDKSGLPSDRFSAERTGGSVSTLTIQRTQQEDSAVYLCASSFQSNQPQHFGDGTRLSIL.